Following are 22 T cell receptor beta chains from one sample sequenced in a study of blood T cells in healthy people across ages. Next came a second PCR, run for about 6 to 12 cycles, which used a sample-barcoded 5' primer along with a J-beta primer mix. TCRdb re-called the 5' RACE reads with MiXCR, one entry per CDR3 protein. The sample carries about 1 million distinct CDR3 sequences, 20% to 25% recorded once. A further study also used this sample, focusing on T cells of mothers and their children.

The sample consisted of blood. These receptors all come from a girl aged 2 to 10 in good health.

Only a few counts were recorded for this clonotype. The chain joins TRBV5-6 to TRBJ2-7, with a weak D call TRBD2 (7 bases). Germline V lookup: CDR1 SGHDT, CDR2 YYEEEE. There are 17 residues in the CDR3. V lost 5 bases and J lost 3, with 24 bases in between. CDR3 residues: CASSVPLKGGADYEQYF. CDR3 DNA sequence: TGTGCCAGCAGTGTCCCGCTCAAGGGGGGGGCGGACTACGAGCAGTACTTC.

This clonotype was seen more than once but under ten times. V usage is TRBV7-3 and J usage is TRBJ1-2, with D perhaps matching TRBD1 (6 bases). The ends were cut back, 3 bases at V and 6 bases at J, with 20 bases in the middle. This CDR3 is built from 16 residues. The germline V gene has CDR1 SGHTA and CDR2 FQGTGA. The DNA of the CDR3 is TGTGCCAGCAGCTTCATTTTGGACAGTCCCCTAGATGGCTACACCTTC. Amino acids: CASSFILDSPLDGYTF. The whole variable domain, remainder taken from reference TRBV7-3 and TRBJ1-2, is GAGVSQTPSNKVTEKGKYVELRCDPISGHTALYWYRQSLGQGPEFLIYFQGTGAADDSGLPNDRFFAVRPEGSVSTLKIQRTERGDSAVYLCASSFILDSPLDGYTFGSGTRLTVV.

In its sample, this clonotype was seen many times. Compared with germline, one end of the junction differs, possibly owing to a read error. The genes are TRBV5-1 and TRBJ2-5, with unresolved D. The V gene's germline CDR1 is SGHRS and CDR2 YFSETQ. This CDR3 contains 13 residues. CDR3 nucleotide sequence: TGTGCCAGCAGTTTATTATCTCAAGAGACCCAGTACTTC. The encoded protein is CASSLLSQETQYF.

This rearrangement joins TRBV5-1 to TRBJ2-1; D perhaps matches TRBD2 (6 bases). CDR3 size: 15 residues. Germline-derived CDR1 and CDR2 are SGHRS and YFSETQ. Trimming removed 4 bases from V and 7 bases from J, with 18 bases in between. The CDR3 is CASSLGTQNRNEQFF. In DNA, the CDR3 is TGCGCCAGCAGCCTCGGGACTCAAAACCGGAATGAGCAGTTCTTC.

This clonotype was found a few times. As DNA, the CDR3 is TGTGCCAGCAGTTACGACAGGGCGTACTATGGCTACACCTTC. The encoded protein is CASSYDRAYYGYTF. This rearrangement joins TRBV6-5 to TRBJ1-2; 7 positions match TRBD1. The ends lost 2 bases at V and 3 bases at J; junction bases unmatched: 3. The CDR3 covers 14 residues. Germline loops: CDR1 MNHEY, CDR2 SVGAGI.

This clonotype was recorded a few times. The chain recombines TRBV7-9 with TRBJ2-7; unclear D gene. Trimming cost V 2 bases and J 2 bases, with 13 bases left between them. Germline CDR1 and CDR2: SEHNR and FQNEAQ (reference sequence). CDR3 length: 15 amino acids. CDR3 nucleotide sequence: TGTGCCAGCAGCTTAATCCCGAGCGACGCCTACGAGCAGTACTTC. It codes for CASSLIPSDAYEQYF.

This clonotype was observed a handful of times. V usage is TRBV29-1 and J usage is TRBJ2-1, with a possible D match to TRBD2 (5 bases). V was cut by 7 bases and J by 4 bases, with 8 bases left in between. The germline V gene encodes CDR1 SQVTM and CDR2 ANQGSEA. The CDR3 loop spans 11 amino acids. The chain's CDR3 is CSGSGYNEQFF. CDR3 coding DNA: TGCAGCGGAAGCGGTTACAATGAGCAGTTCTTC.

This clonotype came up a few times. The rearrangement uses TRBV28 and TRBJ2-3; D gene uncertain. V gave up 4 bases and J gave up 0 bases, with 17 bases separating them. Per the germline V gene, CDR1 is MDHEN and CDR2 is SYDVKM. The CDR3 is 17 amino acids. This CDR3 reads CASSYLNFGVSTDTQYF. CDR3 bases: TGTGCCAGCAGTTACTTGAATTTCGGAGTGAGCACAGATACGCAGTATTTT.

This clonotype was counted a few times. The chain couples TRBV7-6 to TRBJ1-1; the D gene is possibly TRBD1 (6 bases). The V gene's germline CDR1 is SGHVS and CDR2 FNYEAQ. This CDR3 region has 14 residues. The V end lost 1 base, the J end lost 5 bases, and 11 bases lay between the germline ends. CDR3 DNA sequence: TGTGCCAGCAGCTTAGGAATAAGGGGGACTGAAGCTTTCTTT. It translates to CASSLGIRGTEAFF.

The rearrangement links TRBV3-1 to TRBJ1-5, with a possible D match to TRBD1 (6 bases). CDR1 LGHDT and CDR2 YNNKEL come from the germline V gene (reference sequence). The CDR3 runs 14 residues. Trimming removed 3 bases at V and 4 bases at J, with 10 bases between. CDR3 nucleotides: TGTGCCAGCAGCCACGGGACAAGTAATCAGCCCCAGCATTTT. It specifies CASSHGTSNQPQHF.

The gene calls are TRBV7-9 and TRBJ1-4; D not certain. Germline V gene lookup returns CDR1 SEHNR and CDR2 FQNEAQ (reference sequence). CDR3 length equals 15 residues. Trimming cost V 10 bases and J 2 bases, with 17 bases left between them. The CDR3 sequence: CANSPTRATNEKLFF. For the CDR3, the DNA is TGTGCCAACAGTCCTACGAGAGCGACTAATGAAAAACTGTTTTTT. The whole variable domain, filled in from reference TRBV7-9 and TRBJ1-4, reads DTGVSQNPRHKITKRGQNVTFRCDPISEHNRLYWYRQTLGQGPEFLTYFQNEAQLEKSRLLSDRFSAERPKGSFSTLEIQRTEQGDSAMYLCANSPTRATNEKLFFGSGTQLSVL.

The chain has TRBV6-5 and TRBJ1-4; possible D gene TRBD1, 5 bases. The CDR3 has 16 amino acids. The germline V gene has CDR1 MNHEY and CDR2 SVGAGI. Trimming shortened V by 0 bases and J by 4 bases, and 12 bases separated the two germline ends. The CDR3 region is CASSYSSTGNNEKLFF. The CDR3 bases are TGTGCCAGCAGTTACTCTAGTACAGGCAATAATGAAAAACTGTTTTTT.

This clonotype was detected only a few times. The chain employs TRBV7-9 and TRBJ1-4; D is perhaps TRBD1 (5 bases). V was pared by 8 bases and J by 0 bases, with 13 bases between. The germline V gene has CDR1 SEHNR and CDR2 FQNEAQ (reference sequence). This CDR3 contains 15 residues. The CDR3 here is CASRDSLSTNEKLFF. CDR3 nucleotides: TGTGCCAGCCGGGACTCCCTTTCAACTAATGAAAAACTGTTTTTT. The variable domain in full, with the rest retrieved from reference TRBV7-9 and TRBJ1-4, is DTGVSQNPRHKITKRGQNVTFRCDPISEHNRLYWYRQTLGQGPEFLTYFQNEAQLEKSRLLSDRFSAERPKGSFSTLEIQRTEQGDSAMYLCASRDSLSTNEKLFFGSGTQLSVL.

This clonotype was detected only a few times. The gene calls are TRBV11-2 and TRBJ2-5; 7 positions match TRBD1. Germline values: CDR1 SGHAT, CDR2 FQNNGV. J gave up 2 bases and V 4 bases, and 7 bases lay outside the gene matches. CDR3 length: 15 residues. Here the CDR3 reads CASSYMTGLQETQYF. The CDR3 coding sequence is TGTGCCAGCAGCTACATGACAGGGTTGCAAGAGACCCAGTACTTC.

This clonotype was counted between two and nine times. The chain links TRBV27 to TRBJ1-1; 7 positions agree with TRBD1. V lost 2 bases to trimming and J lost 7 bases; unmatched junction nucleotides: 4. Germline CDR1 is MNHEY and CDR2 is SMNVEV (reference sequence). The CDR3 has 13 residues. The CDR3 loop reads CASSLGTANEAFF. CDR3 sequence (DNA): TGTGCCAGCAGTTTAGGGACAGCGAATGAAGCTTTCTTT.

The chain carries TRBV3-1 and TRBJ2-5, with D possibly TRBD2 on 5 matching bases. The CDR3 length is 14 residues. Trimming took off 3 bases at V and 3 bases at J, with 11 bases between the two ends. The germline V gene has CDR1 LGHDT and CDR2 YNNKEL (reference sequence). The CDR3 here is CASSHVLVKETQYF. For the CDR3, the DNA is TGTGCCAGCAGCCATGTACTAGTGAAAGAGACCCAGTACTTC.

In its sample, this clonotype was seen a few times. This sequence joins TRBV4-2 and TRBJ2-1; 7 bases map to TRBD2. The J call could be wrong; TRBJ2-7 is a better fit for the DNA end. The CDR3 length is 14 residues. Per germline, CDR1 LGHNA and CDR2 YNFKEQ. The CDR3 loop is CASSQELLAEEQYF. Here the CDR3 DNA reads TGTGCCAGCAGCCAAGAGTTGCTAGCGGAAGAGCAGTACTTC.

The chain couples TRBV5-1 to TRBJ2-3, with D possibly TRBD1 on 5 matching bases. Between the trimmed V and J ends, which lost 0 bases and 2 bases, there was a span of 10 bases. The CDR3 covers 15 residues. Germline V gene data show CDR1 as SGHRS and CDR2 as YFSETQ. DNA for the CDR3: TGCGCCAGCAGCTTGGAGACAGCATACACAGATACGCAGTATTTT. It yields the protein CASSLETAYTDTQYF.

This chain connects TRBV4-1 to TRBJ1-5, with D uncertain. The V end lost 3 bases, the J end lost 11 bases, and 14 bases lay between the germline ends. The CDR3 runs to 13 residues. The germline V gene encodes CDR1 MGHRA and CDR2 YSYEKL. The CDR3 DNA reads as TGCGCCAGCAGCCAGGTAGAAATGGTGTCCCAGCATTTT. This sequence encodes CASSQVEMVSQHF.

This clonotype was counted only a few times. The CDR3 protein is CSVDAGGKYEQYF. Here the CDR3 DNA reads TGCAGCGTTGATGCGGGCGGGAAGTACGAGCAGTACTTC. This rearrangement joins TRBV29-1 to TRBJ2-7, with a tentative D call TRBD2 (6 bases). The germline V gene has CDR1 SQVTM and CDR2 ANQGSEA. This CDR3 comprises 13 residues. Between the trimmed V and J ends, which lost 3 bases and 4 bases, there was a span of 13 bases.

This clonotype turned up a few times. This chain joins TRBV7-9 and TRBJ2-5; D is possibly TRBD1 or TRBD2 (5 bases each). The V end was cut by 1 base, the J end by 0 bases, with 9 bases between. The CDR3 length is 15 residues. Germline CDR1 reads SEHNR; CDR2 reads FQNEAQ (reference sequence). CDR3 sequence reads: CASSLVEGHQETQYF. The CDR3 DNA reads as TGTGCCAGCAGCTTAGTCGAGGGGCACCAAGAGACCCAGTACTTC.

The chain combines TRBV29-1 with TRBJ2-5; TRBD2 matches 12 bases. The V and J ends lost 1 base and 8 bases, in that order; junction bases with no gene match: 11. This CDR3 has 16 amino acids. Germline-derived CDR1 and CDR2 are SQVTM and ANQGSEA. CDR3 residues: CSVEASGGVKSSTQYF. The CDR3, as DNA: TGCAGCGTTGAAGCTAGCGGGGGGGTAAAGAGTAGCACCCAGTACTTC. The full variable domain, in which reference TRBV29-1 and TRBJ2-5 provide the parts outside the CDR3, is SAVISQKPSRDICQRGTSLTIQCQVDSQVTMMFWYRQQPGQSLTLIATANQGSEATYESGFVIDKFPISRPNLTFSTLTVSNMSPEDSSIYLCSVEASGGVKSSTQYFGPGTRLLVL.